The 28 T cell receptor beta chains in this list originate from one sample, sequenced in a study of identical twins. Each CDR3 protein gets one entry after TCRdb re-called the 5' RACE reads with MiXCR. The sample has roughly 690,000 distinct CDR3 sequences; around 6% are singletons. Material: naive T cells sorted from blood. The receptors were sampled from a man younger than 30 in good health.

The J gene is TRBJ2-2, the V gene TRBV6-2 or TRBV6-3; TRBD1 agrees at 7 bases. V lost 5 bases and J lost 3; bases outside the gene matches: 12. The CDR3 extends over 17 amino acids. CDR1 is MNHEY, CDR2 SVGEGT, per germline. The CDR3 protein is CASSTPIGTDYTGELFF. The DNA of the CDR3 is TGTGCCAGCAGTACCCCGATTGGGACAGACTACACCGGGGAGCTGTTTTTT.

This clonotype was found a few times. This rearrangement joins TRBV2 to TRBJ2-7, with a possible D match to TRBD2 (6 bases). Trimming cost V 3 bases and J 7 bases, with 16 bases left between them. This CDR3 has 14 amino acids. CDR1 SNHLY and CDR2 FYNNEI come from the germline V gene. The CDR3: CASSEGLLKAEQYV. CDR3 coding DNA: TGTGCCAGCAGTGAGGGACTCCTAAAAGCTGAGCAGTACGTC.

This clonotype was counted ten times or more. The V gene is TRBV5-1, the J gene TRBJ2-1, with D possibly TRBD1 on 6 matching bases. Looked up from germline, CDR1 is SGHRS and CDR2 is YFSETQ. Trimming pared 0 bases from V and 15 bases from J, leaving 13 bases between. This CDR3 contains 12 residues. CDR3 DNA: TGCGCCAGCAGCTTGGTAGGCGGACAGCCGTTCTTC. This translates into CASSLVGGQPFF.

The rearrangement links TRBV6-5 to TRBJ2-1, with D perhaps assigned TRBD1 or TRBD2 (5 bases each). The V end was cut by 4 bases, the J end by 5 bases, with 15 bases between. CDR3 size: 15 residues. The germline gives CDR1 MNHEY, CDR2 SVGAGI. The CDR3 bases are TGTGCCAGCAGTTCCCTTGGGGGACCCGACAATGAGCAGTTCTTC. It encodes CASSSLGGPDNEQFF.

The sample holds many counts of this clonotype. This sequence joins TRBV29-1 and TRBJ2-5; unclear D gene. Germline V CDR1 and CDR2: SQVTM, ANQGSEA. V was clipped by 4 bases and J by 2 bases, with 8 bases between them. This CDR3 contains 12 residues. CDR3: CSVGQDQETQYF. The CDR3 bases are TGCAGCGTTGGTCAGGATCAAGAGACCCAGTACTTC.

The chain links TRBV11-2 to TRBJ2-5; D is undetermined. From germline, CDR1 is SGHAT and CDR2 FQNNGV. The V and J ends lost 1 base and 5 bases respectively, with 17 bases between them. The CDR3 runs to 16 residues. The CDR3 coding sequence is TGTGCCAGCAGCTTAGTTCGGCAAGCCTCCCGGGAGACCCAGTACTTC. Its translation is CASSLVRQASRETQYF.

Many counts were recorded for this clonotype. J is TRBJ2-1 and V is TRBV10-3; D unclear. Trimming took 7 bases from V and 9 from J, leaving 16 bases between them. Germline-derived CDR1 and CDR2 are ENHRY and SYGVKD. This CDR3 has 13 residues. CDR3 protein: CAITNHLEFEQFF. CDR3 coding DNA: TGTGCCATCACCAATCACCTAGAGTTTGAGCAGTTCTTC.

This clonotype has at least ten counts. V gene TRBV10-2 combines with J gene TRBJ2-1, with D possibly matching TRBD2 (6 bases). The V gene's germline CDR1 is WSHSY and CDR2 SAAADI. Trimming stripped 3 bases from V and 8 bases from J, with 11 bases between. CDR3 size: 13 residues. The CDR3 DNA is TGCGCCAGCAGTGAAGGGAGGCTAGATGAGCAGTTCTTC. It yields the protein CASSEGRLDEQFF.

This clonotype was detected many times. The chain links TRBV6-2 or TRBV6-3 to TRBJ2-1, with TRBD2 matching 14 bases. The CDR3 is made up of 21 amino acids. J gave up 8 bases and V 6 bases, and 24 bases lay outside the gene matches. Germline V gene sequence: CDR1 MNHEY, CDR2 SVGEGT. The CDR3: CASRSRERGLAGVGGLDEQFF. CDR3 nucleotides: TGTGCCAGCAGATCCCGGGAGCGGGGACTAGCGGGAGTGGGGGGTTTAGATGAGCAGTTCTTC.

This clonotype was detected a few times. The rearrangement joins TRBV6-2 or TRBV6-3 to TRBJ2-3, with TRBD2 as a possible D gene (5 bases). Germline CDR1 reads MNHEY; CDR2 reads SVGEGT. Trimming removed 0 bases at V and 2 bases at J, with 15 bases between. The CDR3 contains 17 residues. The CDR3 sequence: CASSYSSRGSYTDTQYF. The DNA for the CDR3 is TGTGCCAGCAGTTACTCGAGTCGGGGTAGCTACACAGATACGCAGTATTTT.

This clonotype came up many times. The chain employs TRBV5-1 and TRBJ2-1; 10 positions agree with TRBD2. Germline V lookup: CDR1 SGHRS, CDR2 YFSETQ. The J segment lost 8 bases and the V segment lost 3 bases, leaving 8 bases of the junction unmatched. CDR3 length: 15 amino acids. Here the CDR3 reads CASSWLAGAGDEQFF. CDR3 DNA: TGCGCCAGCAGCTGGCTAGCGGGAGCGGGGGATGAGCAGTTCTTC.

The chain couples TRBV5-5 to TRBJ1-1; TRBD1 might be the D (5 bases). Trimming removed 4 bases from V and 1 base from J, with 17 bases in between. The CDR3 contains 16 residues. Germline values: CDR1 SGHKS, CDR2 YYEKEE (reference sequence). In DNA, the CDR3 is TGTGCCAGCAGCCCCACGGGGGACGGCCCGAACACTGAAGCTTTCTTT. Protein: CASSPTGDGPNTEAFF.

This clonotype was found many times. The chain carries TRBV12-3 or TRBV12-4 and TRBJ1-1; perhaps TRBD1 as D (6 bases). There are 14 residues in the CDR3. Trimming took 7 bases from V and 0 from J, leaving 12 bases between them. CDR3 nucleotides: TGTGCCAGCAATACAGGGTTCATGAACACTGAAGCTTTCTTT. Translation: CASNTGFMNTEAFF.

The sample holds many counts of this clonotype. The J gene is TRBJ1-1, the V gene TRBV12-3 or TRBV12-4; the D gene is possibly TRBD1 (6 bases). The CDR3 is 13 amino acids. Trimming shortened V by 5 bases and J by 9 bases, and 16 bases separated the two germline ends. The CDR3 nucleotides are TGTGCCAGCAGTAGCGCAGGGGCCGGCAAAGCTTTCTTT. This gives the protein CASSSAGAGKAFF.

This clonotype was seen many times. The chain uses TRBV20-1 and TRBJ2-5; no firm D call. Trimming took 3 bases from V and 5 from J, leaving 13 bases between them. The V gene's germline CDR1 is DFQATT and CDR2 SNEGSKA (reference sequence). The CDR3 length is 13 residues. The CDR3 loop is CSARIGVDETQYF. CDR3 DNA sequence: TGCAGTGCTAGGATTGGTGTGGATGAGACCCAGTACTTC.

This clonotype was found a few times. The rearrangement joins TRBV10-3 to TRBJ1-2; 9 nucleotides agree with TRBD1. CDR1 ENHRY and CDR2 SYGVKD come from the germline V gene. V lost 6 bases and J lost 6; bases outside the gene matches: 8. The length of the CDR3 is 14 residues. The CDR3 protein is CAIRGTGPADGYTF. The CDR3 region has the DNA TGTGCCATCAGGGGGACAGGGCCCGCGGATGGCTACACCTTC.

This rearrangement joins TRBV30 to TRBJ2-6; D is unresolved. The V gene lost 1 base and the J gene lost 4 bases, with 2 bases spanning the gap. The CDR3 length is 12 residues. CDR1 and CDR2 (germline): GTSNPN, SVGIG (reference sequence). In nucleotides, the CDR3 is TGTGCCTGGAGTGGAGGGGCCAACGTCCTGACTTTC. Its protein product is CAWSGGANVLTF.

The sample holds many counts of this clonotype. The J gene is TRBJ2-3, the V gene TRBV12-3 or TRBV12-4, with TRBD1 matching over 8 bases. J lost 9 bases, V lost 5 bases, and 13 bases had no gene match. CDR3 length: 15 amino acids. CDR3 in amino acids: CASSPPGQERRTQYF. In DNA, the CDR3 is TGTGCCAGCAGTCCGCCGGGACAGGAGCGACGAACGCAGTATTTT.

The chain has TRBV14 and TRBJ1-1; D may be TRBD1 (5 bases). The CDR3 spans 15 residues. Trimming took off 2 bases at V and 1 base at J, with 11 bases between the two ends. Germline CDR1 is SGHDN and CDR2 is FVKESK. The CDR3, as DNA: TGTGCCAGCAGCCAAATCGGGCAGGGGAACACTGAAGCTTTCTTT. Translated, it gives CASSQIGQGNTEAFF.

This clonotype was seen at least ten times. The chain carries TRBV18 and TRBJ2-3; 7 nucleotides align to TRBD1. CDR1 is KGHSH and CDR2 is LQKENI in the germline V gene. V dropped 2 bases and J dropped 4; count of bases not matched to a gene: 3. The CDR3 runs 14 residues. The CDR3 reads CASSPSRGPDTQYF. The CDR3 bases are TGTGCCAGCTCACCATCGAGGGGGCCAGATACGCAGTATTTT.

V usage is TRBV11-1 and J usage is TRBJ2-3, with TRBD2 matching 15 bases. This CDR3 region has 18 residues. The J segment lost 4 bases and the V segment lost 6 bases, leaving 11 bases of the junction unmatched. Germline V gene lookup returns CDR1 SGHAT and CDR2 FQDESV (reference sequence). DNA of the CDR3: TGTGCCAGCAGATTCATTGGACTAGCGGGAGGGCCGGCAGATACGCAGTATTTT. It specifies CASRFIGLAGGPADTQYF.

This clonotype was seen ten or more times. The chain joins TRBV5-6 to TRBJ1-5; D is unclear. Germline loops: CDR1 SGHDT, CDR2 YYEEEE. The CDR3 totals 15 residues. Trimming pared 0 bases from V and 7 bases from J, leaving 14 bases between. This chain's CDR3 is CASSLGGRTFQPQHF. DNA for the CDR3: TGTGCCAGCAGCTTGGGAGGCAGGACTTTCCAGCCCCAGCATTTT.

The V gene is TRBV6-5, the J gene TRBJ1-1; 7 bases line up with TRBD1. The CDR3 length is 13 residues. The germline CDR1 and CDR2 sequences are MNHEY and SVGAGI. Losses at the gene ends were 2 bases for V and 9 bases for J; bases not matched to a gene: 6. The CDR3 loop is CASSYGLGQQAFF. The CDR3 coding sequence is TGTGCCAGCAGTTACGGGCTGGGACAGCAAGCTTTCTTT.

The chain combines TRBV5-1 with TRBJ1-4; D not resolved. This CDR3 is 14 amino acids long. V lost 0 bases and J lost 8, with 11 bases in between. Germline CDR1 and CDR2: SGHRS and YFSETQ. CDR3 sequence: CASSLGGFREKLFF. The CDR3, as DNA: TGCGCCAGCAGCTTGGGCGGGTTTCGGGAAAAACTGTTTTTT. Complete variable domain (other parts from reference TRBV5-1 and TRBJ1-4): KAGVTQTPRYLIKTRGQQVTLSCSPISGHRSVSWYQQTPGQGLQFLFEYFSETQRNKGNFPGRFSGRQFSNSRSEMNVSTLELGDSALYLCASSLGGFREKLFFGSGTQLSVL.

V usage is TRBV19 and J usage is TRBJ2-1; possibly TRBD2 for D (6 bases). The CDR3 consists of 12 residues. V was trimmed by 6 bases and J by 9 bases, leaving 12 bases between them. Germline CDR1 reads LNHDA; CDR2 reads SQIVND (reference sequence). CDR3 sequence (DNA): TGTGCCAGTAGCGGGGGAGCGCGTGAGCAGTTCTTC. Translation: CASSGGAREQFF. The variable domain in full, with the rest retrieved from reference TRBV19 and TRBJ2-1, is DGGITQSPKYLFRKEGQNVTLSCEQNLNHDAMYWYRQDPGQGLRLIYYSQIVNDFQKGDIAEGYSVSREKKESFPLTVTSAQKNPTAFYLCASSGGAREQFFGPGTRLTVL.

J is TRBJ1-1 and V is TRBV29-1; no definite D call. The CDR3 runs to 13 residues. CDR1 and CDR2 (germline): SQVTM, ANQGSEA. The ends were cut back, 6 bases at V and 0 bases at J, with 11 bases in the middle. The DNA of the CDR3 is TGCAGCGTCGCACAGCGTTTGAACACTGAAGCTTTCTTT. Translating it yields CSVAQRLNTEAFF.

The table lists this clonotype with a few counts. The chain carries TRBV30 and TRBJ1-3; no clear D. The V end was cut by 0 bases, the J end by 4 bases, with 10 bases between. Germline CDR1 is GTSNPN and CDR2 is SVGIG (reference sequence). The CDR3 sequence is 14 residues long. The chain's CDR3 is CAWSVGGFGNTIYF. CDR3 coding DNA: TGTGCCTGGAGTGTGGGCGGCTTCGGAAACACCATATATTTT.

CDR3 amino acids: CASSSAGQDIQYF. The CDR3, as DNA: TGTGCCAGCAGCTCGGCGGGACAGGACATTCAGTACTTC. The V gene is TRBV7-8, the J gene TRBJ2-4, with TRBD1 matching 8 bases. The CDR3 extends over 13 amino acids. V lost 4 bases, J lost 8 bases, and 4 bases stayed unmatched. The germline gives CDR1 SGHVS, CDR2 FQNEAQ.